This passage covers 24 T cell receptor beta chains from one sample sequenced in a study of human T cells and chemical hapten exposure (dated by TCRdb to about 2021). Taken with the paper, the label for time point translates to: pre-sensitization, week 0. Taken with the paper, the label for treatment or condition translates to: therapeutic diphenylcyclopropenone sensitization with weekly scalp DPC. Library creation used RACE. The sequencer listed for this sample is NextSeq 500. TCRdb trimmed public reads at Q25 via fastp, called clones via MiXCR and kept in-frame beta chains. Rows matching on CDR3 protein sequence are summarized as one entry with the most common DNA and genes. The sample table lists around 300,000 distinct CDR3 sequences, 5% to 6.5% of them with a count of one. Jointly, the top ten make up approximately 8.2% of the sample. The source material was whole blood, sampled in connection with sensitization to the hapten diphenylcyclopropenone (DPC). These receptors were collected from a woman between 18 and 29 years old with alopecia areata. Some clones in this sample may be carry-over from other donors' samples.

There are many counts of this clonotype. This chain uses TRBV7-6 with TRBJ2-7; the D is unclear. The CDR3 loop spans 10 amino acids. Germline assignment: CDR1 SGHVS and CDR2 FNYEAQ. V was clipped by 11 bases and J by 3 bases, with 8 bases between them. CDR3 DNA: TGTGCCCGGCGGTACTACGAGCAGTACTTC. Protein product: CARRYYEQYF. Based on the CDR3 plus reference TRBV7-6 and TRBJ2-7, the full variable domain is GAGVSQSPRYKVTKRGQDVALRCDPISGHVSLYWYRQALGQGPEFLTYFNYEAQQDKSGLPNDRFSAERPEGSISTLTIQRTEQRDSAMYRCARRYYEQYFGPGTRLTVT.

The sample holds a few counts of this clonotype. The chain carries TRBV29-1 and TRBJ2-3, with 9 bases lining up with TRBD1. There are 17 residues in the CDR3. The ends lost 2 bases at V and 1 base at J; junction bases unmatched: 10. The germline gives CDR1 SQVTM, CDR2 ANQGSEA. The CDR3 coding sequence is TGCAGCGTTGAATATCGGCAGAACAGGGGGCGCACAGATACGCAGTATTTT. Amino acid sequence: CSVEYRQNRGRTDTQYF.

This clonotype was seen repeatedly, ten times or more. This rearrangement joins TRBV21-1 to TRBJ1-2; the table's D call of TRBD1 was not tested on the DNA. TRBV21-1 has pseudogene status. This CDR3 spans 14 amino acids. As DNA, the CDR3 is TGTGCCAGCAGTGGTTGGGGGCCTTTAAATGGCTACACCTTC. It yields the protein CASSGWGPLNGYTF.

At least ten counts were recorded for this clonotype. The chain recombines TRBV9 with TRBJ2-3; 8 bases fit TRBD2. The V gene end was trimmed by 4 bases and the J gene end by 0 bases; junction bases not matched to a gene: 4. Per the germline V gene, CDR1 is SGDLS and CDR2 is YYNGEE. The CDR3 is 15 amino acids. The CDR3 DNA is TGTGCCAGCAGCCAAACTAGCGGAAGCACAGATACGCAGTATTTT. Translation: CASSQTSGSTDTQYF.

This clonotype was seen only a few times. V gene TRBV12-3 or TRBV12-4 combines with J gene TRBJ1-2, with TRBD1 matching 7 bases. The CDR3 contains 13 residues. J was trimmed by 8 bases and V by 5 bases; bases with no gene match: 8. This CDR3 reads CASSPTGARGYTF. The CDR3 nucleotides read TGTGCCAGCAGTCCAACAGGGGCAAGGGGCTACACCTTC.

The CDR3 sequence is CASGQESSYEQYF. The CDR3 bases are TGCGCCAGCGGACAGGAATCTTCCTACGAGCAGTACTTC. The rearrangement links TRBV5-1 to TRBJ2-7, with 7 bases aligning to TRBD1. The CDR3 consists of 13 residues. CDR1 SGHRS and CDR2 YFSETQ come from the germline V gene. V lost 7 bases, J lost 1 base, and 5 bases stayed unmatched.

Ten or more counts support this clonotype. The rearrangement joins TRBV12-3 or TRBV12-4 to TRBJ2-3, with 8 bases lining up with TRBD2. CDR3 length equals 17 residues. V lost 5 bases, J lost 3 bases, and 13 bases stayed unmatched. CDR3 sequence: CASSGLAGGRSTDTQYF. DNA for the CDR3: TGTGCCAGCAGTGGGCTGGCGGGGGGTAGGTCGACAGATACGCAGTATTTT.

This clonotype was counted a few times. The chain recombines TRBV9 with TRBJ2-6; D is ambiguous. The CDR3 spans 15 residues. Per germline, CDR1 SGDLS and CDR2 YYNGEE. Deletions cut 4 bases from V and 3 bases from J, with 11 bases between. The CDR3 spells CASSQLFDGANVLTF. The DNA for the CDR3 is TGTGCCAGCAGCCAATTATTCGATGGGGCCAACGTCCTGACTTTC.

V and J are TRBV5-4 and TRBJ1-6; possible D gene TRBD1, 6 bases. This CDR3 contains 13 residues. V was trimmed by 4 bases and J by 12 bases, leaving 14 bases between them. The V gene's germline CDR1 is SGHNT and CDR2 YYREEE (reference sequence). The CDR3 DNA reads TGTGCCAGCAGCCCGGGGGGGGCTTTACCCCTCCACTTT. Encoded protein: CASSPGGALPLHF.

CDR3 residues: CASSQASGGAREQFF. Here the CDR3 DNA reads TGTGCCAGCAGCCAAGCCAGCGGGGGGGCCCGTGAGCAGTTCTTC. The J gene is TRBJ2-1, the V gene TRBV3-1; 10 bases agree with TRBD2. Per the germline V gene, CDR1 is LGHDT and CDR2 is YNNKEL (reference sequence). The CDR3 is 15 residues long. The J segment lost 9 bases and the V segment lost 1 base, leaving 6 bases of the junction unmatched.

In nucleotides, the CDR3 is TGTGCCAGCAGCCCTGAAGGTAGAGCTTTCTTT. This codes for CASSPEGRAFF. V and J are TRBV7-9 and TRBJ1-1; D unresolved. V was shortened by 5 bases and J by 10 bases, with 11 bases between the two germline ends. Germline V gene data show CDR1 as SEHNR and CDR2 as FQNEAQ (reference sequence). The CDR3 is 11 amino acids. The variable domain in full, with the rest retrieved from reference TRBV7-9 and TRBJ1-1, is DTGVSQNPRHKITKRGQNVTFRCDPISEHNRLYWYRQTLGQGPEFLTYFQNEAQLEKSRLLSDRFSAERPKGSFSTLEIQRTEQGDSAMYLCASSPEGRAFFGQGTRLTVV.

This clonotype was detected many times. Here the CDR3 reads CASSSDRGDTEAFF. The CDR3 bases are TGTGCCAGCAGCTCGGACAGGGGGGACACTGAAGCTTTCTTT. The chain links TRBV7-2 to TRBJ1-1, with 10 positions matching TRBD1. The CDR3 has 14 residues. The germline CDR1 and CDR2 sequences are SGHTA and FQGNSA. Trimming took 4 bases from V and 3 from J; bases not matched to a gene: 2.

The sample holds a few counts of this clonotype. The genes are TRBV4-3 and TRBJ1-2; no clear D. The germline CDR1 and CDR2 sequences are LGHNA and YSLEER. V lost 0 bases and J lost 4, with 18 bases in between. The CDR3 has 17 amino acids. CDR3 loop: CASSQDRTKRPGYGYTF. CDR3 nucleotides: TGCGCCAGCAGCCAAGATAGGACCAAAAGACCCGGCTATGGCTACACCTTC.

This clonotype was observed many times. The CDR3 nucleotides read TGTGCCAGCAGCCAAGAGACTAGCGGGGGCCTTGGTGGGCAGTTCTTC. It encodes CASSQETSGGLGGQFF. The rearrangement joins TRBV3-1 to TRBJ2-1; 12 nucleotides line up with TRBD2. V was pared by 0 bases and J by 12 bases, with 9 bases of the junction left unmatched. The CDR3 is made up of 16 amino acids. Looked up from germline, CDR1 is LGHDT and CDR2 is YNNKEL (reference sequence).

This clonotype was seen a handful of times. A read error may account for a junction end that differs from germline. The V and J genes are TRBV13 and TRBJ1-6; D gene ambiguous. In germline, CDR1 is PRHDT, CDR2 FYEKMQ (reference sequence). CDR3 size: 15 residues. Here the CDR3 DNA reads TGTGCCAGCAGCCTAGGAAGGTCCTATAATTCACCCCTCCACTTT. Protein: CASSLGRSYNSPLHF. Together with reference TRBV13 and TRBJ1-6, the CDR3 gives the full variable domain: AAGVIQSPRHLIKEKRETATLKCYPIPRHDTVYWYQQGPGQDPQFLISFYEKMQSDKGSIPDRFSAQQFSDYHSELNMSSLELGDSALYFCASSLGRSYNSPLHFGNGTRLTVT.

In this sample, this clonotype turned up many times. J is TRBJ2-5 and V is TRBV5-1; 7 positions match TRBD1. Germline loops: CDR1 SGHRS, CDR2 YFSETQ. V shed 4 bases, J shed 3 bases, and the junction held 3 bases outside the gene matches. CDR3 length equals 13 residues. CDR3 protein: CASSLGTEETQYF. As DNA, the CDR3 is TGCGCCAGCAGCCTGGGGACAGAAGAGACCCAGTACTTC.

The table lists this clonotype with many counts. This chain links TRBV5-6 with TRBJ2-3, with D perhaps TRBD1 (5 bases). The CDR3 is made up of 15 amino acids. The germline CDR1 and CDR2 sequences are SGHDT and YYEEEE. V was trimmed by 0 bases and J by 1 base, leaving 9 bases between them. CDR3: CASSLGVGGTDTQYF. The CDR3 DNA reads TGTGCCAGCAGCTTGGGTGTAGGGGGCACAGATACGCAGTATTTT. The entire variable domain, with the rest obtained from reference TRBV5-6 and TRBJ2-3, is as follows: DAGVTQSPTHLIKTRGQQVTLRCSPKSGHDTVSWYQQALGQGPQFIFQYYEEEERQRGNFPDRFSGHQFPNYSSELNVNALLLGDSALYLCASSLGVGGTDTQYFGPGTRLTVL.

The rearrangement uses TRBV20-1 and TRBJ2-2, with a weak D call TRBD2 (6 bases). Germline CDR1 and CDR2: DFQATT and SNEGSKA (reference sequence). The CDR3 contains 16 residues. V was trimmed by 0 bases and J by 4 bases, leaving 15 bases between them. CDR3: CSARDKPPSATGELFF. The CDR3 DNA follows: TGCAGTGCTAGAGATAAACCGCCTAGCGCCACCGGGGAGCTGTTTTTT.

This clonotype has a count of ten or more. The genes are TRBV7-9 and TRBJ2-3, with D perhaps TRBD1 (5 bases). V was shortened by 6 bases and J by 2 bases, with 18 bases between the two germline ends. Germline-derived CDR1 and CDR2 are SEHNR and FQNEAQ (reference sequence). The CDR3 length is 16 residues. The CDR3 reads CASRSIGHSYTDTQYF. DNA of the CDR3: TGTGCCAGCAGGTCCATAGGACACTCGTACACAGATACGCAGTATTTT.

The chain employs TRBV6-5 and TRBJ2-1, with D perhaps TRBD2 (6 bases). Germline CDR1 reads MNHEY; CDR2 reads SVGAGI. The CDR3 consists of 13 residues. V lost 4 bases, J lost 8 bases, and 12 bases lay in between. The CDR3 protein is CASSSASDHEQFF. CDR3 sequence (DNA): TGTGCCAGCAGTTCGGCTAGCGACCATGAGCAGTTCTTC.

V is TRBV15 and J is TRBJ2-7; tentatively, D is TRBD1 (6 bases). Germline CDR1 is LNHNV and CDR2 is YYDKDF (reference sequence). The V end lost 3 bases, the J end lost 3 bases, and 18 bases lay between the germline ends. This CDR3 has 16 amino acids. The CDR3 reads CATSSTLSRDIYEQYF. The CDR3 coding sequence is TGTGCCACCAGCAGCACACTTTCCCGGGACATCTACGAGCAGTACTTC.

This clonotype was found many times. This sequence joins TRBV4-2 and TRBJ2-3; D is uncertain. This CDR3 contains 13 residues. The germline CDR1 and CDR2 sequences are LGHNA and YNFKEQ. Trimming removed 4 bases from V and 2 bases from J, with 7 bases in between. The CDR3 sequence: CASSLLATDTQYF. In DNA form, the CDR3 reads TGTGCCAGCAGCCTTCTGGCCACAGATACGCAGTATTTT.

This clonotype showed up just a few times. V gene TRBV6-5 combines with J gene TRBJ1-1, with D unresolved. Germline V lookup: CDR1 MNHEY, CDR2 SVGAGI. Between the trimmed V and J ends, which lost 2 bases and 5 bases, there was a span of 9 bases. This CDR3 spans 13 amino acids. Here the CDR3 DNA reads TGTGCCAGCAGTTACCTAAGGGTTACTGAAGCTTTCTTT. Translated, it gives CASSYLRVTEAFF.

This chain joins TRBV6-1 and TRBJ1-6; D gene ambiguous. The ends were cut back, 2 bases at V and 7 bases at J, with 18 bases in the middle. Germline CDR1 reads MNHNS; CDR2 reads SASEGT. This CDR3 spans 17 amino acids. CDR3 coding DNA: TGTGCCAGCAGTGAATCAGCGGACCCCAACGGGAATTCACCCCTCCACTTT. Protein: CASSESADPNGNSPLHF.